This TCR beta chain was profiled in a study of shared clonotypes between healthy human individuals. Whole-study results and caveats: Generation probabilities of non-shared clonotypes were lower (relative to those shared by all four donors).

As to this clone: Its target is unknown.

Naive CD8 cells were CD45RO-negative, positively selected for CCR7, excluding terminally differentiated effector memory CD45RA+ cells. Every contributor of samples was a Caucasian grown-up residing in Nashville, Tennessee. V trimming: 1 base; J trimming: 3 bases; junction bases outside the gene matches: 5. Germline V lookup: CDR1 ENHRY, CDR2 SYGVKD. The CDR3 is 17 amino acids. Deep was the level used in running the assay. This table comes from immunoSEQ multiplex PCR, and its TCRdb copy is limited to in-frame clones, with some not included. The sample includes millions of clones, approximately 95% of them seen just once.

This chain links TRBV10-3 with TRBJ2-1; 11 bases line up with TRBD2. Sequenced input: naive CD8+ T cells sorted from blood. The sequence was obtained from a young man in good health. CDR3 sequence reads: CAISELAGGYNYNEQFF. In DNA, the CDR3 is TGTGCCATCAGTGAGTTAGCGGGGGGGTATAACTACAATGAGCAGTTCTTC.